The sequence of this T cell receptor beta chain was determined in a study of vaccination and CD4 T cells after COVID-19. A remark on this clonotype: Its antigen is currently unknown.

Cultured CD4+ T-cell DNA underwent Oncomine TCR Beta short-read sequencing. TCRdb itself ran the PCR reads through MiXCR, one entry per CDR3 protein. This sample yields tens of thousands of distinct CDR3 sequences, of which roughly 70% are seen a single time; 15% to 20% belongs to the top ten. Treatment specified: 10-day PBMC culture with coronavirus spike peptide pools or control peptides (ViraFEST assay). Medium was half-exchanged with fresh IL-2 medium on days 3 and 7. CDR1 and CDR2 (germline): LNHDA, SQIVND (reference sequence). The CDR3 has 14 amino acids. V was shortened by 7 bases and J by 0 bases, with 11 bases between the two germline ends.

The TCR originated in a human donor who received a COVID-19 vaccine. The specimen comprised CD4+ T cells from blood, cultured in vitro, sampled after SARS-CoV-2 vaccination. V gene TRBV19 combines with J gene TRBJ2-3, with a weak D call TRBD2 (6 bases). CDR3 loop: CASTGGASTDTQYF. In nucleotides, the CDR3 is TGTGCCAGTACCGGGGGAGCTAGCACAGATACGCAGTATTTT.